The T cell receptor (beta chain) described here comes from a study of Graves' ophthalmopathy and Graves' hyperthyroidism. In this cohort's terms, stable hyperthyroidism meant no ophthalmopathy by 18 months of follow-up. The starting material, approximately 10 ml of fresh peripheral blood, provided the PBMCs. Study-wide findings and caveats: Most clonotypes expanded in thyroid above 0.001 frequency were present in blood too. The model's ophthalmopathy progression predictions had just under 71% sensitivity and about 72% specificity.

This clonotype has ten or more counts. Its antigen is unidentified. RNA transcripts provided the template for amplifying TCR beta CDR3 regions. Investigators did first-round RT-PCR with HTBI primers, then second-round multiplex PCR. MiXCR was run by TCRdb on the multiplex PCR reads, yielding one entry per CDR3 protein. The data show about 420,000 distinct CDR3 sequences, roughly 21% seen once. Sequencing was performed on peripheral blood. The TCR comes from a woman aged 18-29 years with stable Graves' hyperthyroidism.

For the CDR3, the DNA is TGTGCCAGCAGTTGGACTAGCGGGAGGGGAGAGACCCAGTACTTC. It yields the protein CASSWTSGRGETQYF. The V and J genes are TRBV12-3 or TRBV12-4 and TRBJ2-5, with 15 bases fitting TRBD2. Trimming removed 4 bases from V and 4 bases from J; junction bases left unmatched: 1. The CDR3 is 15 amino acids.